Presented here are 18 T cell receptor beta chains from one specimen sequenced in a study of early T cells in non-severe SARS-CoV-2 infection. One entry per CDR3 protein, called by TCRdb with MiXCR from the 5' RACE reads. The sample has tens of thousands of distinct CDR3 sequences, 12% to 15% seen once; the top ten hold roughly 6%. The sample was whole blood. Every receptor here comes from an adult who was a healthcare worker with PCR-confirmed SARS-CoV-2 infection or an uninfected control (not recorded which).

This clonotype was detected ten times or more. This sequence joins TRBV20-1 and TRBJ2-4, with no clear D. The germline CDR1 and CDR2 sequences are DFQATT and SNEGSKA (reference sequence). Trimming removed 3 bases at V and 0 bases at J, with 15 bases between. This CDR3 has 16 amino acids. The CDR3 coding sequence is TGCAGTGCTAGGGATAATTATATACTAGCCAAAAACATTCAGTACTTC. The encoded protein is CSARDNYILAKNIQYF.

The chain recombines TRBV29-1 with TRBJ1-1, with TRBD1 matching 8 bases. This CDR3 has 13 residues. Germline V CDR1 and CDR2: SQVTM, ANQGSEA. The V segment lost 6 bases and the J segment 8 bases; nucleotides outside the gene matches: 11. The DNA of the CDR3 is TGCAGCGTGCGGACAGGGACGTTCGCAGAAGCTTTCTTT. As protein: CSVRTGTFAEAFF.

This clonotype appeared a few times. The CDR3 DNA sequence: TGTGCCAGCAGCCCACCAGGGGACGTGGATTATGGGCCCCAGCATTTT. It encodes CASSPPGDVDYGPQHF. The gene calls are TRBV7-9 and TRBJ1-5; TRBD1 is a possible D gene (6 bases). This CDR3 spans 16 amino acids. Germline V CDR1 and CDR2: SEHNR, FQNEAQ (reference sequence). Trimming removed 5 bases from V and 9 bases from J, with 23 bases in between.

The CDR3 loop reads CAWRAGFGYTF. CDR3 in DNA: TGTGCCTGGAGGGCAGGGTTTGGCTACACCTTC. The chain joins TRBV30 to TRBJ1-2; possible D gene TRBD1, 5 bases. This CDR3 has 11 amino acids. In germline, CDR1 is GTSNPN, CDR2 SVGIG (reference sequence). V was clipped by 3 bases and J by 7 bases, with 9 bases between them.

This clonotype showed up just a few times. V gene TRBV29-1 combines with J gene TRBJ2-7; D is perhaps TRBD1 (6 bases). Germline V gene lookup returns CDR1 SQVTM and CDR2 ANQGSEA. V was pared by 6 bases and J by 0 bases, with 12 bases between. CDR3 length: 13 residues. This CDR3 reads CSVWTVDSYEQYF. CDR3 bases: TGCAGCGTATGGACAGTAGACTCCTACGAGCAGTACTTC.

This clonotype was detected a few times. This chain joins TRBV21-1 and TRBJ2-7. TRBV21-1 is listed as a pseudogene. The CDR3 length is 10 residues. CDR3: CASSAYEQYF. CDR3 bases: TGTGCCAGCAGCGCGTACGAGCAGTACTTC.

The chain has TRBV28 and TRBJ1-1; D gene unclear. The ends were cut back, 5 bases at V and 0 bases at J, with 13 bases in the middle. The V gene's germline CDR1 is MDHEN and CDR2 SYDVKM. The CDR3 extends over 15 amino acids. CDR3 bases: TGTGCCAGCAGTATACCACAGATAATGAACACTGAAGCTTTCTTT. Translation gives CASSIPQIMNTEAFF.

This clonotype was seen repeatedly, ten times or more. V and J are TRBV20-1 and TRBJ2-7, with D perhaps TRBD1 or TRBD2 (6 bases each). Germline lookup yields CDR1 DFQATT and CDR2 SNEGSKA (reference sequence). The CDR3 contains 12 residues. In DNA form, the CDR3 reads TGCAGCGGGGACGGGGGCCTCGGCGAGCAGTACTTC. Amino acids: CSGDGGLGEQYF.

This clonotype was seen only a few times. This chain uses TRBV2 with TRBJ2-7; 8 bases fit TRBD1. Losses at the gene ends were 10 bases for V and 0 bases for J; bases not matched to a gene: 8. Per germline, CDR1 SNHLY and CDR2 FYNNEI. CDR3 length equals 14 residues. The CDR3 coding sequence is TGTGCCATCCAGTCGACAGGGGACTCCTACGAGCAGTACTTC. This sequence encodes CAIQSTGDSYEQYF.

The chain's CDR3 is CSASLPGPYEQYF. The CDR3 nucleotides read TGCAGTGCTAGCCTCCCCGGACCCTACGAGCAGTACTTC. This rearrangement joins TRBV20-1 to TRBJ2-7; D gene uncertain. This CDR3 has 13 residues. CDR1 DFQATT and CDR2 SNEGSKA come from the germline V gene (reference sequence). Trimming removed 3 bases from V and 2 bases from J, with 11 bases in between.

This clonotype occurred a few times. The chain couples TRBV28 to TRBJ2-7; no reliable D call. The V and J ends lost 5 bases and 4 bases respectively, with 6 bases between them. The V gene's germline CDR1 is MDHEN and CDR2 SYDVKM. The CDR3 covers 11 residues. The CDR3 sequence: CASSAVYEQYF. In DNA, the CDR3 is TGTGCCAGCAGTGCAGTATACGAGCAGTACTTC.

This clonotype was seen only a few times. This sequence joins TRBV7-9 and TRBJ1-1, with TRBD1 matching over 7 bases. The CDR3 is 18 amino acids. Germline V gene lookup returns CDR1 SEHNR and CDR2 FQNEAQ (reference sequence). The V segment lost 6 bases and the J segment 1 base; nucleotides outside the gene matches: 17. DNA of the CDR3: TGTGCCAGCAGAGGAGGGGAGACAGGGCCACAAGGGAACACTGAAGCTTTCTTT. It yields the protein CASRGGETGPQGNTEAFF.

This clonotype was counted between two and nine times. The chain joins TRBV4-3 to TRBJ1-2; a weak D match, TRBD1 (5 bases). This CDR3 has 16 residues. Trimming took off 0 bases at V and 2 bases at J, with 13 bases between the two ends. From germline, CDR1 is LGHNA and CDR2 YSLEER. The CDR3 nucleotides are TGCGCCAGCAGCCAAGACAAGGGGTCGAAGAACTATGGCTACACCTTC. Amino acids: CASSQDKGSKNYGYTF.

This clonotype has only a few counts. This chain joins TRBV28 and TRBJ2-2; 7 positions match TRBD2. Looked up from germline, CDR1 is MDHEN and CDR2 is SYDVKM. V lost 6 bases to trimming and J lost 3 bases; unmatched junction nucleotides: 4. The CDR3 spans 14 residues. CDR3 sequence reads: CASRLGGYTGELFF. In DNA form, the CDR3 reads TGTGCCAGCAGATTGGGGGGGTACACCGGGGAGCTGTTTTTT.

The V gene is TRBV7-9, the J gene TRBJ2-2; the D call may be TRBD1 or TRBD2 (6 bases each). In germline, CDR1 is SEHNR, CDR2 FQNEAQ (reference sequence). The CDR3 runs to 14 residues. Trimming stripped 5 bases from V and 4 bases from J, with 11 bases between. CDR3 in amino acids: CASSLEGGTGELFF. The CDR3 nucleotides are TGTGCCAGCAGCCTAGAGGGGGGCACCGGGGAGCTGTTTTTT.

The DNA of the CDR3 is TGTGCCATCAGTGTCCAAGGAACTAACACTGAAGCTTTCTTT. It yields the protein CAISVQGTNTEAFF. The chain combines TRBV10-3 with TRBJ1-1; the D is unclear. The CDR3 covers 14 residues. Germline CDR1 reads ENHRY; CDR2 reads SYGVKD. V shed 4 bases and J shed 2 bases, with 11 bases lying between them.

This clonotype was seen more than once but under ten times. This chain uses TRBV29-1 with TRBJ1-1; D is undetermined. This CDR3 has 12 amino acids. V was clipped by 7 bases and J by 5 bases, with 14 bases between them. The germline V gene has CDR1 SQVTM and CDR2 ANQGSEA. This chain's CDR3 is CSGLLRGTEAFF. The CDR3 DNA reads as TGCAGCGGACTGTTACGCGGTACTGAAGCTTTCTTT.

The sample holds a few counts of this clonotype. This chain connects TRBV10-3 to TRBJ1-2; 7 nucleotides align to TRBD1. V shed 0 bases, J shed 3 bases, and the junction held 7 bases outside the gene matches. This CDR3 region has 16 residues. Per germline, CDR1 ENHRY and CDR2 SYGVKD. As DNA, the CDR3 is TGTGCCATCAGTGAGTCAACCCCAGGGACAGACTATGGCTACACCTTC. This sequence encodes CAISESTPGTDYGYTF.